This TCR beta chain was found in a study of blood T cell repertoires in COVID-19. Only in-frame clones appear in the TCRdb table, and some are missing; sequencing was by immunoSEQ multiplex PCR. The sample records about 140,000 clones, around 87% being singletons. This CDR3 is 14 amino acids long. V shed 6 bases and J 7 bases; nucleotides not matched to a gene: 6. Germline assignment: CDR1 MNHEY and CDR2 SMNVEV (reference sequence). The sequenced material came from peripheral blood. The chain uses TRBV27 and TRBJ1-6, with 7 bases aligning to TRBD1. This TCR came from a woman between 40 and 50 years old with acute or convalescent COVID-19. The CDR3 sequence: CASRDDRENSPLHF. DNA for the CDR3: TGTGCCAGCAGGGACGACAGGGAGAATTCACCCCTCCACTTT.